This entry concerns a single T cell receptor (beta chain). These data are taken from a study of shared clonotypes between healthy human individuals. Study-wide background: Participating donors consisted of a couple of women and a few men aged 18 to 49.

Germline lookup yields CDR1 LNHDA and CDR2 SQIVND (reference sequence). The V gene end was trimmed by 4 bases and the J gene end by 5 bases; junction bases not matched to a gene: 7. The CDR3 spans 15 residues. The repertoire was sequenced with immunoSEQ multiplex PCR; TCRdb's copy has only in-frame clones and lacks some. Among about 480,000 clones listed, 70% to 80% were seen once. The clonotype was recovered from a middle-aged woman in good health. Some clones in this sample may be carry-over from other donors' samples. Sequencing was done on a sample of PBMCs. The chain employs TRBV19 and TRBJ1-5; 8 positions match TRBD1. CDR3 nucleotides: TGTGCCAGTAGTACAACAGGGGGGCGGGATCAGCCCCAGCATTTT. Translating gives CASSTTGGRDQPQHF. Drawing the rest from reference TRBV19 and TRBJ1-5, the complete variable domain is DGGITQSPKYLFRKEGQNVTLSCEQNLNHDAMYWYRQDPGQGLRLIYYSQIVNDFQKGDIAEGYSVSREKKESFPLTVTSAQKNPTAFYLCASSTTGGRDQPQHFGDGTRLSIL.